Ten or more counts support the clone carrying this T cell receptor (beta chain). The antigen remains unidentified. The sample is drawn from a study of T cells in Graves' hyperthyroidism and ophthalmopathy. Findings and caveats of the study: The model forecast ophthalmopathy, anticipating it by a median about six months before onset.

Exclusions: uncontrolled infection, other autoimmune disease, pregnancy, lactation. The diagnoses drew upon clinical symptoms, serum thyroxine and TRAb, thyroid ultrasound and orbital computed tomography. Amplified regions were TCR beta CDR3 sequences from RNA transcripts. TCR CDR3 regions were first amplified by RT-PCR with HTBI primers. A single record per CDR3 protein comes from TCRdb applying MiXCR to the multiplex PCR reads. The table lists about 520,000 distinct CDR3 sequences, 24% of them singletons, with about 11% in the top ten. The receptor comes from a woman aged 25 to 39 with Graves' ophthalmopathy. The source material was blood.

The CDR3 DNA sequence: TGCGCCAGCAGCTCTTACGGGACAGGGGCCCCTGGTTATGGCTACACCTTC. Translated, it gives CASSSYGTGAPGYGYTF. This rearrangement joins TRBV5-1 to TRBJ1-2, with 10 bases aligning to TRBD1. V dropped 3 bases and J dropped 5; count of bases not matched to a gene: 13. Germline-derived CDR1 and CDR2 are SGHRS and YFSETQ. The CDR3 has 17 amino acids.